This paragraph reports one T cell receptor (beta chain). Its antigen is unknown. Per-base quality was not reported, and no clone a single base away is much larger than it. The V and J ends are trimmed by 2 bases and 5 bases, leaving 11 bases between them. The germline V gene yields SGHRS for CDR1 and YFSETQ for CDR2. The CDR3 measures 13 amino acids from cysteine to phenylalanine. The retained sequence is limited to the CDR3, 39 bases, with the frame set at the first base. The data stem from a study of glioma-infiltrating T cells after dendritic cell vaccination listed by TCRdb under 2016. At the level of the whole study: The cohort included roughly 15 glioblastoma patients drawn from Phase I and II dendritic cell vaccination trials, of whom 9 were newly diagnosed and 6 had recurrent disease. Between about 2002 and 2013, the patients were given dendritic cell vaccination pulsed with autologous tumor lysate. The vaccine consisted of monocyte-derived dendritic cells cultured less than 9 days with IL-4 and GM-CSF, then pulsed overnight with autologous tumor lysate. Each patient got three intradermal injections of the dendritic cell vaccine, spaced at biweekly intervals, in the arm below the axilla. Tumor-infiltrating lymphocyte content was quantified and tumor and blood repertoires were compared in dendritic cell-vaccinated glioblastoma patients by deep sequencing of TCR beta CDR3 regions. Survival after dendritic cell vaccination was correlated with TCR sequencing metrics, including TIL content and tumor-blood repertoire overlap.

Using the immunoSEQ assay, TCRB CDR3 regions were amplified from around 2 micrograms of genomic DNA, or from all available DNA when less than that was on hand. Multiplex PCR used 60 forward primers for TCR V beta segments and 13 reverse primers for J beta segments. Synthetic control templates were spiked into each sample at limiting dilution to estimate reads per starting template. Sequencing produced 87 bp reads on the Illumina HiSeq System. In the authors' own workflow: To remove PCR and sequencing errors, closely related sequences were merged with a nearest neighbor algorithm. TCR overlap was measured as the percentage of unique tumor TCR beta sequences that were also present in the peripheral blood of the same patient. Drawn from immuneACCESS, this table holds only the in-frame rearrangements with V and J called that TCRdb kept. Clones are partly lost; checked studies trace under half to an unresolved V gene and leave the rest unexplained. From that table come the V and J calls and clone size; the DNA was used to work out D and trimming. Counted in this sample were some 70,000 clones; 81% of them appeared once. The ten most abundant clones make up under 8% of the sample.

Study-wide findings and limitations: The three-group TCR overlap response model was described as speculative and requiring prospective validation. The cohort was small and heterogeneous, and full blood and tumor sets were available for few patients, with initial-recurrent tumor pairs available for even fewer patients. TCR clonality showed no direct relationship with survival, which suggests that a diverse polyclonal response may be important. Higher estimated pretreatment TIL content predicted longer time to progression and overall survival after dendritic cell vaccination.

Patients were selected for having adequate residual fresh-frozen tumor tissue and more than two years of available survival data. None of the glioblastoma patients carried an isocitrate dehydrogenase mutation, although molecular status otherwise varied. PBMC collection took place before vaccination, two weeks after the third vaccination, and at tumor progression if progression occurred. Genomic DNA was extracted with the Qiagen DNeasy Blood extraction Kit. The rearranged chain carries TRBV5-1 and TRBJ2-7; the D gene lacks a confident call. This clonotype was obtained from a human donor with glioblastoma. Specimen: blood, collected before dendritic cell vaccination. The bases read TGCGCCAGCAGCTTAAACAGTGTCGACGAGCAGTACTTC. This yields the protein CASSLNSVDEQYF.